The 2 T cell receptor beta chains listed next were all sequenced from one sample in a study of blood T cell repertoires in COVID-19. Measured with immunoSEQ multiplex PCR; TCRdb has only the in-frame clones, and not every one. The sample lists about 300,000 clones, about four fifths seen once, with approximately 10% in the top ten. The specimen was peripheral blood. The source of these receptors is a woman aged 50 to 60 who had recovered from COVID-19.

The J gene is TRBJ2-1, the V gene TRBV11-1, with D maybe TRBD1 (6 bases). In germline, CDR1 is SGHAT, CDR2 FQDESV (reference sequence). The V end lost 2 bases, the J end lost 15 bases, and 17 bases lay between the germline ends. The CDR3 loop spans 13 amino acids. Written as DNA, the CDR3 is TGTGCCAGCAGCTTAAGGGGGATTGGTCGTCTGTTCTTC. As protein: CASSLRGIGRLFF.

This sequence joins TRBV5-5 and TRBJ2-2, with TRBD2 as a possible D gene (5 bases). Germline lookup yields CDR1 SGHKS and CDR2 YYEKEE (reference sequence). The CDR3 is made up of 15 amino acids. The V gene lost 4 bases and the J gene lost 5 bases, with 15 bases spanning the gap. The CDR3 is CASSPRIRDTGELFF. The CDR3 region has the DNA TGTGCCAGCAGCCCAAGAATCCGGGATACCGGGGAGCTGTTTTTT.